The clone carrying this T cell receptor beta chain was seen only a few times. The antigen remains undetermined. The sample comes from a study of T cells after posttransplantation cyclophosphamide. Study-wide results and caveats: Donor CD8+ memory clones often dominated recipient blood repertoires at later times. Tissue-infiltrating T cells from skin or gut overlapped little with blood T cells.

Clones were sequenced by immunoSEQ multiplex PCR, and TCRdb holds only the in-frame ones, with some missing. The sample carries about 32,000 clones, roughly 90% recorded once. The source of this sequence is a woman aged 40 to 50 with a blood cancer, CMV-positive, and with a related stem cell donor. The sample was PBMCs.

As DNA, the CDR3 is TGTGCCAGCAGTGAGCGACACGCAGATACGCAGTATTTT. This encodes CASSERHADTQYF. The rearrangement links TRBV25-1 to TRBJ2-3; no clear D gene. V dropped 3 bases and J dropped 4 bases, with 8 bases sitting between them. The CDR3 runs to 13 residues. In germline, CDR1 is MGHDK, CDR2 SYGVNS.